This T cell receptor beta chain stems from a study of cytomegalovirus exposure and HLA in healthy donors. Broader study findings: TCR beta V- and J-gene trimming, according to a later analysis, was linked to a missense DCLRE1C variant. Reportedly, TCR beta sequences accurately predicted HLA-A and HLA-B alleles in most subjects.

It was with 60 Vbeta and 13 Jbeta primers that the PCR ran. Repertoires were generated with immunoSEQ multiplex PCR, while TCRdb's copy carries only in-frame clones and drops some. This sample has 95,000 to 100,000 clones, with about 75% found just once. With regard to this clone: Its target is unknown.

Sequencing was carried out using PBMCs. The TCR comes from a man aged 50-59 years in good health and CMV-seronegative.

CDR3 sequence (DNA): TGTGCCAGCAGCCCTAGCGGGGGGGGGTCCTACAATGAGCAGTTCTTC. Translated: CASSPSGGGSYNEQFF. The chain is built from TRBV13 and TRBJ2-1; 12 positions agree with TRBD2. CDR3 length: 16 amino acids. Germline lookup yields CDR1 PRHDT and CDR2 FYEKMQ (reference sequence). V shed 5 bases, J shed 1 base, and the junction held 3 bases outside the gene matches. The full variable domain, its missing parts supplied by reference TRBV13 and TRBJ2-1, is AAGVIQSPRHLIKEKRETATLKCYPIPRHDTVYWYQQGPGQDPQFLISFYEKMQSDKGSIPDRFSAQQFSDYHSELNMSSLELGDSALYFCASSPSGGGSYNEQFFGPGTRLTVL.